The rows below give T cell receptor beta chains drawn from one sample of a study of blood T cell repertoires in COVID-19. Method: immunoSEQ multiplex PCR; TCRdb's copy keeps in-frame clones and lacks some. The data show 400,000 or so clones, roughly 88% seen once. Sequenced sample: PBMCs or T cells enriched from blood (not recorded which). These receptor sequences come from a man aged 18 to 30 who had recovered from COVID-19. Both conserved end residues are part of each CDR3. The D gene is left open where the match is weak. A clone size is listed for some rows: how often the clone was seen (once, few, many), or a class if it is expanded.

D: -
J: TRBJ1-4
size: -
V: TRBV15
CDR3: CATCGVGGTTNEKLFF
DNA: TGTGCCACCTGCGGCGTCGGAGGAACAACTAATGAAAAACTGTTTTTT

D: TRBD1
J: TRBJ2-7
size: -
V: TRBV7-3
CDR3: CASSLMGQGYEQYF
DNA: TGTGCCAGCAGCTTAATGGGACAGGGCTACGAGCAGTACTTC

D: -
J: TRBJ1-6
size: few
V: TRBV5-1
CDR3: CASSLPGESNSPLHF
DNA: TGCGCCAGCAGCTTACCAGGGGAAAGTAATTCACCCCTCCACTTT

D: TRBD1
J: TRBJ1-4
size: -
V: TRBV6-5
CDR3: CASSRTGGNEKLFF
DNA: TGTGCCAGCAGCCGGACAGGGGGCAATGAAAAACTGTTTTTT

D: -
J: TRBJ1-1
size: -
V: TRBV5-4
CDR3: CASSTGNTEAFF
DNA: TGTGCCAGCAGCACAGGGAACACTGAAGCTTTCTTT

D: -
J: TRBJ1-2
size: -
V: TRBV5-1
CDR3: CASSLATALGYTF
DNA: TGCGCCAGCAGCTTGGCAACTGCACTTGGCTACACCTTC

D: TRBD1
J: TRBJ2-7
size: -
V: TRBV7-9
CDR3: CASSFVTGVDEQYF
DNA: TGTGCCAGCAGCTTTGTTACAGGGGTCGACGAGCAGTACTTC

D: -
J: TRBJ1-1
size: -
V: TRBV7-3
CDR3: CASSLRDGGDTEAFF
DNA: TGTGCCAGCAGCTTAAGAGATGGCGGGGACACTGAAGCTTTCTTT

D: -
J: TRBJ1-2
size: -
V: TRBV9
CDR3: CASSAARGRGYTF
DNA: TGTGCCAGCAGCGCCGCTAGGGGGAGAGGCTACACCTTC

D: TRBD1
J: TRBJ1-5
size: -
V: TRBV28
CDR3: CASGLTGANQPQHF
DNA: TGTGCCAGCGGATTAACAGGGGCCAATCAGCCCCAGCATTTT

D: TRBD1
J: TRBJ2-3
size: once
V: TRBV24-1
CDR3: CATSDRGQGNPDTQYF
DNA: TGTGCCACCAGTGACCGGGGACAGGGAAACCCAGATACGCAGTATTTT

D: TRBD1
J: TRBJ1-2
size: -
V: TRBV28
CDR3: CASSLGWDSYGYTF
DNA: TGTGCCAGCAGTTTAGGTTGGGACAGCTATGGCTACACCTTC

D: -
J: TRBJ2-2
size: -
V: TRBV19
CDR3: CASSTVFDGELFF
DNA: TGTGCCAGTAGTACAGTGTTCGACGGGGAGCTGTTTTTT

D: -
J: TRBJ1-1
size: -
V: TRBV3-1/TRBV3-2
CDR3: CASSTPGLQNTEAFF
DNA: TGTGCCAGCAGTACCCCGGGACTGCAGAACACTGAAGCTTTCTTT

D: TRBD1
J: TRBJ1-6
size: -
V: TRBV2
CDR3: CASSETGQGVSPLHF
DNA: TGTGCCAGCAGTGAAACGGGCCAGGGGGTTTCACCCCTCCACTTT

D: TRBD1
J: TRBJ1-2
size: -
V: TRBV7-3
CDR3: CASSLTGRYGYTF
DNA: TGTGCCAGCAGCCTGACAGGGAGATATGGCTACACCTTC